This T cell receptor (beta chain) was profiled in a study of CD8 T cells in Susac syndrome. Study conclusions and caveats: The study recognized that the number of individuals in its TCR sequencing and HLA analysis was relatively small.

CD8+ and CD4+ T cells from blood underwent TCR beta sequencing, which was carried out in a high-throughput format. Negative isolation yielded CD4+ and CD8+ T cells, and FACS enriched TEMRA cells. RNA amounts of 0.5 to 1 ug underwent reverse transcription with random hexamers. An immunoSEQ multiplex PCR amplified TCR beta CDR3 over 54 Vbeta and 13 Jbeta. MiXCR, applied by TCRdb to the immunoSEQ multiplex PCR reads, yields one record per CDR3 protein. Among approximately 300,000 distinct CDR3 sequences listed, 85% were seen once. Details on this clonotype: Its antigen is currently unknown.

This CDR3 has 15 amino acids. Germline V gene lookup returns CDR1 LGHNA and CDR2 YSLEER. V lost 1 base and J 3 bases, leaving 13 bases between the germline ends. The rearrangement joins TRBV4-3 to TRBJ2-7; D gene unclear. The TCR sequence derives from a human donor with multiple sclerosis. Sequenced material: CD8+ T cells from PBMCs. CDR3 DNA sequence: TGCGCCAGCAGCCAAGTAGAGGCTCCTGACTACGAGCAGTACTTC. It translates to CASSQVEAPDYEQYF.